These 29 T cell receptor beta chains originate from one sample sequenced in a study of a mutant IDH1 vaccine in newly diagnosed glioma. Some clones are missing from TCRdb's copy, which holds only in-frame ones; the method was immunoSEQ multiplex PCR. The table includes about 40,000 clones, roughly 84% detected once. Their target antigens are unknown. The time point was: week 11, during vaccination. Each dose of the vaccine consisted of 300 ug of mutant IDH1 20-mer peptide, with topical imiquimod. This specimen consisted of PBMCs, obtained from a glioma patient whose treatment included an IDH1 peptide vaccine. The origin of the receptors is a man between 40 and 49 years old with glioma.

The rearrangement links TRBV4-3 to TRBJ2-7; maybe TRBD2 (6 bases). V lost 2 bases and J lost 0, with 8 bases in between. The CDR3 spans 14 residues. Germline V gives CDR1 LGHNA, CDR2 YSLEER. Here the CDR3 reads CASSQMTSSYEQYF. The CDR3, as DNA: TGCGCCAGCAGCCAAATGACTAGCTCCTACGAGCAGTACTTC.

The rearrangement links TRBV6-5 to TRBJ2-7; TRBD2 matches 7 bases. V dropped 0 bases and J dropped 3; count of bases not matched to a gene: 5. The CDR3 length is 15 residues. Germline-derived CDR1 and CDR2 are MNHEY and SVGAGI. In nucleotides, the CDR3 is TGTGCCAGCAGTTACTCAGGTCTAGCGGACTACGAGCAGTACTTC. This sequence encodes CASSYSGLADYEQYF.

The chain recombines TRBV18 with TRBJ2-7, with D hard to call. Looked up from germline, CDR1 is KGHSH and CDR2 is LQKENI. This CDR3 has 13 amino acids. V lost 1 base and J 5 bases, leaving 9 bases between the germline ends. DNA of the CDR3: TGTGCCAGCTCACCACAGGGTCTGAACGAGCAGTACTTC. Protein product: CASSPQGLNEQYF. Drawing the rest from reference TRBV18 and TRBJ2-7, the complete variable domain is NAGVMQNPRHLVRRRGQEARLRCSPMKGHSHVYWYRQLPEEGLKFMVYLQKENIIDESGMPKERFSAEFPKEGPSILRIQQVVRGDSAAYFCASSPQGLNEQYFGPGTRLTVT.

This rearrangement joins TRBV7-9 to TRBJ1-5; maybe TRBD1 (6 bases). The CDR3 has 13 residues. Looked up from germline, CDR1 is SEHNR and CDR2 is FQNEAQ (reference sequence). The germline V and J ends were trimmed by 5 bases and 6 bases, with 11 bases remaining between them. CDR3 bases: TGTGCCAGCAGCGGAAACAGGGCTCAGCCCCAGCATTTT. Protein: CASSGNRAQPQHF.

V gene TRBV7-8 combines with J gene TRBJ2-7, with 7 nucleotides matching TRBD1. CDR1 is SGHVS, CDR2 FQNEAQ, per germline. The V gene end was trimmed by 5 bases and the J gene end by 0 bases; junction bases not matched to a gene: 7. This CDR3 spans 15 amino acids. The CDR3 loop reads CASSLRDSFSYEQYF. The CDR3 DNA reads TGTGCCAGCAGCCTACGGGACAGTTTCTCCTACGAGCAGTACTTC.

This clone has just a few counts. The chain combines TRBV7-2 with TRBJ2-7; 8 nucleotides match TRBD1. This CDR3 is built from 13 residues. CDR1 SGHTA and CDR2 FQGNSA come from the germline V gene. The V and J ends lost 5 bases and 3 bases, in that order; junction bases with no gene match: 3. This CDR3 reads CASSTRGLYEQYF. The CDR3 DNA reads TGTGCCAGCAGCACCAGGGGGCTCTACGAGCAGTACTTC.

CDR3: CASSLGRDSTQHF. For the CDR3, the DNA is TGCGCCAGCAGCTTGGGGCGGGACTCGACCCAGCATTTT. The V call is TRBV5-1, the J call TRBJ1-5, with D possibly being TRBD1 (5 bases). Germline assignment: CDR1 SGHRS and CDR2 YFSETQ. This CDR3 has 13 residues. V shed 0 bases and J shed 11 bases, with 12 bases lying between them.

The chain has TRBV9 and TRBJ1-1, with a weak D call TRBD1 (5 bases). In germline, CDR1 is SGDLS, CDR2 YYNGEE. V lost 0 bases and J 3 bases, leaving 12 bases between the germline ends. The CDR3 runs 15 residues. CDR3 amino acids: CASSVEGRGYTEAFF. The CDR3 bases are TGTGCCAGCAGCGTAGAGGGTAGGGGTTACACTGAAGCTTTCTTT.

This clone showed up just once. The V call is TRBV4-1, the J call TRBJ2-7; D gene unclear. V lost 4 bases, J lost 2 bases, and 9 bases lay in between. Germline V CDR1 and CDR2: MGHRA, YSYEKL. There are 13 residues in the CDR3. In DNA, the CDR3 is TGCGCCAGCAGCCCGCAAGGAGCCTACGAGCAGTACTTC. Its protein product is CASSPQGAYEQYF.

The CDR3 region is CASSSGQGETGELFF. For the CDR3, the DNA is TGCGCCAGCAGCTCGGGACAGGGTGAAACCGGGGAGCTGTTTTTT. V is TRBV5-1 and J is TRBJ2-2; 9 bases are shared with TRBD1. CDR3 length: 15 amino acids. The V segment lost 3 bases and the J segment 5 bases; nucleotides outside the gene matches: 5. The V gene's germline CDR1 is SGHRS and CDR2 YFSETQ.

The chain recombines TRBV18 with TRBJ2-3; D is unresolved. The CDR3 runs to 13 residues. V was clipped by 3 bases and J by 2 bases, with 6 bases between them. Germline values: CDR1 KGHSH, CDR2 LQKENI. The CDR3 here is CASSPVATDTQYF. In DNA, the CDR3 is TGTGCCAGCTCACCTGTTGCCACAGATACGCAGTATTTT.

J is TRBJ2-3 and V is TRBV9, with 7 bases aligning to TRBD1. CDR3 size: 15 residues. V shed 3 bases, J shed 2 bases, and the junction held 6 bases outside the gene matches. Germline CDR1 SGDLS, CDR2 YYNGEE. In DNA form, the CDR3 reads TGTGCCAGCAGCGCCCTGGGACAGAACACAGATACGCAGTATTTT. It is translated as CASSALGQNTDTQYF.

Points on this clone: The same CDR3 can be traced to other DNA sequences in this sample. This rearrangement joins TRBV14 to TRBJ1-5; tentative D call: TRBD1 (5 bases). The CDR3 loop spans 13 amino acids. V dropped 3 bases and J dropped 3 bases, with 6 bases sitting between them. Looked up from germline, CDR1 is SGHDN and CDR2 is FVKESK. The CDR3 loop is CASSQGPNQPQHF. Written as DNA, the CDR3 is TGTGCCAGCAGCCAGGGACCCAATCAGCCCCAGCATTTT.

The chain uses TRBV4-1 and TRBJ2-3; D is unresolved. This CDR3 region has 12 residues. The V gene lost 3 bases and the J gene lost 2 bases, with 3 bases spanning the gap. Germline CDR1 MGHRA, CDR2 YSYEKL. CDR3 loop: CASSQATDTQYF. As DNA, the CDR3 is TGCGCCAGCAGCCAGGCCACAGATACGCAGTATTTT.

J is TRBJ1-2 and V is TRBV6-6; D perhaps matches TRBD1 (6 bases). Trimming cost V 5 bases and J 4 bases, with 14 bases left between them. The CDR3 totals 14 residues. The germline gives CDR1 MNHNY, CDR2 SVGAGI (reference sequence). The CDR3 DNA follows: TGTGCCAGCAGTGCCGGGGGGCTGGGCTATGGCTACACCTTC. Translated, it gives CASSAGGLGYGYTF.

Only one count was recorded for this clone. The rearrangement links TRBV4-3 to TRBJ2-6; D is possibly TRBD2 (7 bases). Trimming stripped 3 bases from V and 0 bases from J, with 12 bases between. This CDR3 spans 17 amino acids. Germline CDR1 is LGHNA and CDR2 is YSLEER. CDR3 bases: TGCGCCAGCAGCCAGCGGGGGCGAGCCTCTGGGGCCAACGTCCTGACTTTC. This encodes CASSQRGRASGANVLTF.

CDR3 sequence (DNA): TGCGCCAGCAGCTACAACCGGGAGACCCAGTACTTC. Amino acids: CASSYNRETQYF. The rearrangement joins TRBV5-1 to TRBJ2-5; D is unclear. Germline CDR1 is SGHRS and CDR2 is YFSETQ. The CDR3 extends over 12 amino acids. Trimming removed 3 bases at V and 5 bases at J, with 8 bases between.

The chain is built from TRBV5-1 and TRBJ2-5; D gene uncertain. The CDR3 totals 14 residues. V was cut by 5 bases and J by 1 base, with 12 bases left in between. The germline V gene encodes CDR1 SGHRS and CDR2 YFSETQ. The CDR3 coding sequence is TGCGCCAGCAGAGGGCAGTCGTCCCAAGAGACCCAGTACTTC. Protein: CASRGQSSQETQYF.

This clone was seen a single time. The V gene is TRBV5-1, the J gene TRBJ2-1; 15 nucleotides line up with TRBD2. The germline V gene has CDR1 SGHRS and CDR2 YFSETQ. V was clipped by 3 bases and J by 3 bases; unmatched bases: 7. This CDR3 has 18 residues. The CDR3 loop is CASSSGLAGGLFYNEQFF. The CDR3 region has the DNA TGCGCCAGCAGCTCGGGACTAGCGGGAGGTCTTTTCTACAATGAGCAGTTCTTC.

This clone showed up just once. The V gene is TRBV5-1, the J gene TRBJ2-5; D remains ambiguous. Germline assignment: CDR1 SGHRS and CDR2 YFSETQ. Trimming took 1 base from V and 0 from J, leaving 1 base between them. This CDR3 comprises 12 residues. CDR3 loop: CASSLYQETQYF. CDR3 nucleotide sequence: TGCGCCAGCAGCTTGTACCAAGAGACCCAGTACTTC. Full variable domain (rest looked up from reference TRBV5-1 and TRBJ2-5): KAGVTQTPRYLIKTRGQQVTLSCSPISGHRSVSWYQQTPGQGLQFLFEYFSETQRNKGNFPGRFSGRQFSNSRSEMNVSTLELGDSALYLCASSLYQETQYFGPGTRLLVL.

CDR3 sequence reads: CASSYSAFYTDTQYF. The CDR3 nucleotides read TGTGCCAGCAGCTATTCGGCTTTCTACACAGATACGCAGTATTTT. The genes are TRBV7-2 and TRBJ2-3; D is unclear. V was cut by 4 bases and J by 2 bases, with 13 bases left in between. This CDR3 has 15 residues. Germline V CDR1 and CDR2: SGHTA, FQGNSA.

Only a few counts were recorded for this clone. The chain has TRBV7-6 and TRBJ1-1; 9 nucleotides agree with TRBD1. V gave up 5 bases and J gave up 3 bases; unmatched junction bases: 13. The CDR3 extends over 17 amino acids. CDR1 and CDR2 (germline): SGHVS, FNYEAQ. The CDR3 region is CASSLVPGQGTDTEAFF. Here the CDR3 DNA reads TGTGCCAGCAGCCTCGTCCCGGGACAGGGTACGGACACTGAAGCTTTCTTT.

This rearrangement joins TRBV5-6 to TRBJ2-3, with D possibly called TRBD1 or TRBD2 (5 bases each). CDR1 SGHDT and CDR2 YYEEEE come from the germline V gene. Trimming removed 0 bases at V and 10 bases at J, with 12 bases between. CDR3 length equals 13 residues. The CDR3 DNA reads TGTGCCAGCAGCTTGGCGGGGCCGGAATCGCAGTATTTT. This translates into CASSLAGPESQYF. The full variable domain, in which reference TRBV5-6 and TRBJ2-3 provide the parts outside the CDR3, is DAGVTQSPTHLIKTRGQQVTLRCSPKSGHDTVSWYQQALGQGPQFIFQYYEEEERQRGNFPDRFSGHQFPNYSSELNVNALLLGDSALYLCASSLAGPESQYFGPGTRLTVL.

V is TRBV29-1 and J is TRBJ1-5; D remains ambiguous. The CDR3 has 12 amino acids. Germline CDR1 reads SQVTM; CDR2 reads ANQGSEA. V was cut by 4 bases and J by 3 bases, with 7 bases left in between. CDR3 sequence (DNA): TGCAGCGTTGGGGGTCCCAATCAGCCCCAGCATTTT. It codes for CSVGGPNQPQHF.

The CDR3 DNA is TGTGCCAGCAGTGTTGTCGAGGGGGACCACTATGGCTACACCTTC. It translates to CASSVVEGDHYGYTF. The chain carries TRBV6-4 and TRBJ1-2, with D perhaps matching TRBD1 (6 bases). The ends were cut back, 4 bases at V and 3 bases at J, with 15 bases in the middle. Per the germline V gene, CDR1 is MRHNA and CDR2 is SNTAGT. The CDR3 contains 15 residues.

This chain connects TRBV6-5 to TRBJ2-7; possibly TRBD1 or TRBD2 for D (6 bases each). The V end lost 4 bases, the J end lost 5 bases, and 15 bases lay between the germline ends. Germline assignment: CDR1 MNHEY and CDR2 SVGAGI. This CDR3 spans 14 amino acids. Here the CDR3 DNA reads TGTGCCAGCAGTTCTACTAGGAGGGGGAACGAGCAGTACTTC. It codes for CASSSTRRGNEQYF.

V usage is TRBV6-1 and J usage is TRBJ2-7; the match to TRBD2 covers 8 bases. CDR3 length: 13 amino acids. Germline V CDR1 and CDR2: MNHNS, SASEGT. The V segment lost 6 bases and the J segment 6 bases; nucleotides outside the gene matches: 7. Here the CDR3 DNA reads TGTGCCAGCAGGACCGGGACTAGTCTCGAGCAGTACTTC. Its translation is CASRTGTSLEQYF.

This CDR3 reads CASSLGTTHNEQFF. In nucleotides, the CDR3 is TGTGCCAGCTCACTTGGGACTACCCACAATGAGCAGTTCTTC. This sequence joins TRBV18 and TRBJ2-1; TRBD2 aligns across 7 bases. V trimming: 4 bases; J trimming: 5 bases; junction bases outside the gene matches: 5. From germline, CDR1 is KGHSH and CDR2 LQKENI. The CDR3 spans 14 residues.

The chain recombines TRBV6-6 with TRBJ2-4, with D maybe TRBD2 (5 bases). Per germline, CDR1 MNHNY and CDR2 SVGAGI (reference sequence). The CDR3 runs to 15 residues. Trimming left V 7 bases short and J 0 bases short, with 13 bases between. In DNA form, the CDR3 reads TGTGCCAGCATTTCCGGGATCGGAGCCAAAAACATTCAGTACTTC. Its protein is CASISGIGAKNIQYF.